This TCR beta chain was retrieved from a study of naive and memory T cell subsets. Trimming cost V 4 bases and J 4 bases, with 11 bases left between them. The germline V gene has CDR1 SGHKS and CDR2 YYEKEE (reference sequence). The CDR3 length is 13 residues. This clonotype has just a few counts. The beta constant-region primer was an equimolar mix of two oligonucleotides covering TRBC1 and TRBC2. Four rounds of PCR amplified the ligated cDNA using nested alpha and beta constant-region primers plus SP2. Each CDR3 protein is one row after TCRdb ran MiXCR on the UMI-ligation and nested PCR reads. This sample yields around 110,000 distinct CDR3 sequences, of which 36% are seen a single time; about 0.85% belongs to the top ten.

The source material was central memory CD4+ T cells from blood. The TCR originated in a human donor in good health. The chain joins TRBV5-5 to TRBJ1-2, with a possible D match to TRBD1 (5 bases). The CDR3 DNA is TGTGCCAGCAGCGAGGGACGGACCTATGGCTACACCTTC. Its protein is CASSEGRTYGYTF. Variable domain in full (rest from reference TRBV5-5 and TRBJ1-2): DAGVTQSPTHLIKTRGQQVTLRCSPISGHKSVSWYQQVLGQGPQFIFQYYEKEERGRGNFPDRFSARQFPNYSSELNVNALLLGDSALYLCASSEGRTYGYTFGSGTRLTVV.